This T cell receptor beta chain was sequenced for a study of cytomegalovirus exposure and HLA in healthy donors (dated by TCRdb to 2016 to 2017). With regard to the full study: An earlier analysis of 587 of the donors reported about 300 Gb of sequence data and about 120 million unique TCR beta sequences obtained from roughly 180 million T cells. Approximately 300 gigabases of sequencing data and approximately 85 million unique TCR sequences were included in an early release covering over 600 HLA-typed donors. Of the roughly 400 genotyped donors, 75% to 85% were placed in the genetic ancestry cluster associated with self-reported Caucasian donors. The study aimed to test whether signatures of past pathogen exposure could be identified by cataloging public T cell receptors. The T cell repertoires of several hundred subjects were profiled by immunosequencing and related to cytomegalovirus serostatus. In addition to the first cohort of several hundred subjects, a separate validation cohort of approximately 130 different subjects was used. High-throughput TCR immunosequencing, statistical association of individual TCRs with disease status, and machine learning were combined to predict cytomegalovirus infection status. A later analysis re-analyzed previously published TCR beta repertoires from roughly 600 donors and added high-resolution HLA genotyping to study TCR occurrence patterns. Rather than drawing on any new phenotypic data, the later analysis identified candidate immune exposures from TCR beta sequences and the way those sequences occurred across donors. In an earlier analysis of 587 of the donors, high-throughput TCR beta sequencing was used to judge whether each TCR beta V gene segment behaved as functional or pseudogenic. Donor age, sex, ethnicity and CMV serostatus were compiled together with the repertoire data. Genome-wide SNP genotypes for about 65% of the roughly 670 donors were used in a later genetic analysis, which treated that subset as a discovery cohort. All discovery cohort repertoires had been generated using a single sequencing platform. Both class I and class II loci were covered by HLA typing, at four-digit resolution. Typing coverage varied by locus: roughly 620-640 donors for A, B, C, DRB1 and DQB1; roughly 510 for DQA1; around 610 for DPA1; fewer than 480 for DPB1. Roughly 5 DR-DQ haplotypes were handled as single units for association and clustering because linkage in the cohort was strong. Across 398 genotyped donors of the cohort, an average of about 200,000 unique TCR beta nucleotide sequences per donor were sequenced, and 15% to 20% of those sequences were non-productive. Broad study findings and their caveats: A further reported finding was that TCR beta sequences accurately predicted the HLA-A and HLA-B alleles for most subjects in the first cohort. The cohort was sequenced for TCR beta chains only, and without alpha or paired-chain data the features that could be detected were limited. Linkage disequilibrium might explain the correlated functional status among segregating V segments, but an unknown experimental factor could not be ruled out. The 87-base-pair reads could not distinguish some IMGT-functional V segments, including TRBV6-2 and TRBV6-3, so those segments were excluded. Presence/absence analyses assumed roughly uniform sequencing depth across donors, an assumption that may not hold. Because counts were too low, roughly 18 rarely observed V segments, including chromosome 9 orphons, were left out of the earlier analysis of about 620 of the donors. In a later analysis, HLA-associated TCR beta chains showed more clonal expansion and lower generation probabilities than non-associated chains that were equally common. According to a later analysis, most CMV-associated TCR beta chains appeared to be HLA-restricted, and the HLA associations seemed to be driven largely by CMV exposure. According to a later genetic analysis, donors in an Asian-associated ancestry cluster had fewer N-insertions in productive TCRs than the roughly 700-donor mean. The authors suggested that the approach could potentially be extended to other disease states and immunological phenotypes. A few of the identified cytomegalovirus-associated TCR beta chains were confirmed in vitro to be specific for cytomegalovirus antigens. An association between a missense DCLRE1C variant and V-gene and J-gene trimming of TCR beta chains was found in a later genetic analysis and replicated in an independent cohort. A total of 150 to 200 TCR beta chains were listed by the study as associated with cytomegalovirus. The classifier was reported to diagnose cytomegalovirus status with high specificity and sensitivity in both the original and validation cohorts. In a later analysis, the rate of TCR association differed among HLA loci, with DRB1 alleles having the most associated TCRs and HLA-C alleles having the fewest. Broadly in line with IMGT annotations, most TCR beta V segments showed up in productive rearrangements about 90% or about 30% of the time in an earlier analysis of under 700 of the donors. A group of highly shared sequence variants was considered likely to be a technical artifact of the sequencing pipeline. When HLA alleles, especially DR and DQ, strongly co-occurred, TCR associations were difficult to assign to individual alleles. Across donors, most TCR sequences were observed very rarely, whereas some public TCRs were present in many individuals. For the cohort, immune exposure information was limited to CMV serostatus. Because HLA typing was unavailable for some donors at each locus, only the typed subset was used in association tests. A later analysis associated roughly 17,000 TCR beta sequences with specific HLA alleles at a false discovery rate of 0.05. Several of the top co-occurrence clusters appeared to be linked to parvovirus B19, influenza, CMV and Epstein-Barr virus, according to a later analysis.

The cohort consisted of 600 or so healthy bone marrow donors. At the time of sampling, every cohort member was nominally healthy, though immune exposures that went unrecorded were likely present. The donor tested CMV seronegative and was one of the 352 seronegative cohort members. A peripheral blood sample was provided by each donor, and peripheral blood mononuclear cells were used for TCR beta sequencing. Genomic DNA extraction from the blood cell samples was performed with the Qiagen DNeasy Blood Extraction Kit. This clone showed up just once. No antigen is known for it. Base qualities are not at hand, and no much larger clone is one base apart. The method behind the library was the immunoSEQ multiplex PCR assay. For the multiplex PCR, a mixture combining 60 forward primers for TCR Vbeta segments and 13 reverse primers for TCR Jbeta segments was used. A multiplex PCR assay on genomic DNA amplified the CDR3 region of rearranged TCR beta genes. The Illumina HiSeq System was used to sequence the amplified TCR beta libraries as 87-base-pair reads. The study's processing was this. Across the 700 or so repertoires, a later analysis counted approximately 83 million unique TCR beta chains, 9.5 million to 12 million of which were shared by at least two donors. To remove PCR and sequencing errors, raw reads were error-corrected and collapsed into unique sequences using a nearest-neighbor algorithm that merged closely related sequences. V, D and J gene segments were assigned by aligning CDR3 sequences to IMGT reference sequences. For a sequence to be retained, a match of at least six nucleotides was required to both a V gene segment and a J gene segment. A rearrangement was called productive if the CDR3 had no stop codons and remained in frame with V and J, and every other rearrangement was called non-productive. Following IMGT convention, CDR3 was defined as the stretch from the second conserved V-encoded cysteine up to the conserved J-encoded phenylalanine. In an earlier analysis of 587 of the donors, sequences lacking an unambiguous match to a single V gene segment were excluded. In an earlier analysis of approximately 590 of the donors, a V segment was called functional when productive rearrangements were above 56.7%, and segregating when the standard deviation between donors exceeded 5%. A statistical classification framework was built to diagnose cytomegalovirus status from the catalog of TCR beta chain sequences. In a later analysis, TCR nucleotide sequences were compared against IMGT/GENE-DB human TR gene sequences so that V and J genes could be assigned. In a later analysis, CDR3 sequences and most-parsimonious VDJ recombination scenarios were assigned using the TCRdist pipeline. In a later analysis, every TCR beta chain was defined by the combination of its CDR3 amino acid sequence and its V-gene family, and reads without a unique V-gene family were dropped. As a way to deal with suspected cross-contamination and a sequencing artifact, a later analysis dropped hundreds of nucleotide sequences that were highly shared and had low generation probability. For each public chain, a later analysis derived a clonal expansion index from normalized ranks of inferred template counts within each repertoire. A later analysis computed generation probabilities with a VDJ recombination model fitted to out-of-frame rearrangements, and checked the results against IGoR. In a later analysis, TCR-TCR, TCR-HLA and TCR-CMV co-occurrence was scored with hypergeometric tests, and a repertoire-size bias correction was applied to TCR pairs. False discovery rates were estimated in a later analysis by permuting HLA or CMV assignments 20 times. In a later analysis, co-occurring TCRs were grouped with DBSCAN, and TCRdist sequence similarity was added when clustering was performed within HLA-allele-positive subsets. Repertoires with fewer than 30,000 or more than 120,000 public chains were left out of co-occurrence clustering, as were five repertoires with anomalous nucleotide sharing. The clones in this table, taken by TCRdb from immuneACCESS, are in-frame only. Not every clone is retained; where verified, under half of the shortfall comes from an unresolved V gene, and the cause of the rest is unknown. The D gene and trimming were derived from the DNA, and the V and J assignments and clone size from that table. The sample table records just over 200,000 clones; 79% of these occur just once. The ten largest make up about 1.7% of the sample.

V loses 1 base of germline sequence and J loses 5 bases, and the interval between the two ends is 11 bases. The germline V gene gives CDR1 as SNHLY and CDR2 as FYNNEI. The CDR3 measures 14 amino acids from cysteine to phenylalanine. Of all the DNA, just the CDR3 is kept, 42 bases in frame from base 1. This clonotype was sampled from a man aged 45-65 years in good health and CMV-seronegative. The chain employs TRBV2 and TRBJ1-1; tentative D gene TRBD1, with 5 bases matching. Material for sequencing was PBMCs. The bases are TGTGCCAGCAGTGAAGTCCAGGGCTTGACTGAAGCTTTCTTT. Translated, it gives CASSEVQGLTEAFF.